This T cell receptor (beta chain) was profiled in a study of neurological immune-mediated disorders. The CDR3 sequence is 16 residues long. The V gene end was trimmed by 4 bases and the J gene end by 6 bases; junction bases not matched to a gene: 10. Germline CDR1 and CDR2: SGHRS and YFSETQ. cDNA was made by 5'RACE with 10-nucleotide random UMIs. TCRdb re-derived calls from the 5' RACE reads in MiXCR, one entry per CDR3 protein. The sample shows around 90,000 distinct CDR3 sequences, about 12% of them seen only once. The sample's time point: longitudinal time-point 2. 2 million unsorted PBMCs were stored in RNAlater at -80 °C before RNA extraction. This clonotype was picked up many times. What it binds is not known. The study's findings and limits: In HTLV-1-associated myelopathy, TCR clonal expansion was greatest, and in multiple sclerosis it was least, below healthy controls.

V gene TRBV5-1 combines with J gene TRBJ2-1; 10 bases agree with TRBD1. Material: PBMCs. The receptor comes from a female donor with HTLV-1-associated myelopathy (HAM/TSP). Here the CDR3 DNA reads TGCGCCAGCAGCACAAACCGGGACAGGGGAACCAATGAGCAGTTCTTC. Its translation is CASSTNRDRGTNEQFF.